The next 15 T cell receptor beta chains were all read from a single sample in a study of T-cell reconstitution after alpha-beta-depleted transplantation in children (TCRdb year 2016). The library was built by means of PCR. The data were produced on an Illumina HiSeq 2500. TCR libraries were prepared with molecular barcoding, using unique molecular identifiers to normalize TCRbeta repertoire quantification. TCRdb reanalyzed the raw reads on its own, using fastp at Q25 for trimming and MiXCR for clone calling, and kept in-frame beta chains. Duplicate CDR3 protein sequences are folded into a single record with the most common DNA and genes. In all, the sample holds some 460,000 distinct CDR3 sequences, and about 16% of those were seen once. Approximately 29% of the sample is taken by the ten largest. The treatment or condition label of this sample denotes: allogeneic hematopoietic cell transplantation with graft depleted of TCRalphabeta T cells and CD19 B cells.

The source material was PBMCs, mostly from graft donor cells, sampled 360 days after TCRalphabeta/CD19-depleted stem cell transplant. The receptors come from a boy younger than two who had a stem cell transplant for Wiskott-Aldrich syndrome, so the T cells may come from the graft donor.

The rearrangement joins TRBV4-1 to TRBJ1-6, with a weak D call TRBD1 (6 bases). The CDR3 spans 16 residues. Trimming pared 3 bases from V and 7 bases from J, leaving 16 bases between. CDR1 is MGHRA and CDR2 is YSYEKL in the germline V gene. The CDR3 coding sequence is TGCGCCAGCAGCCACGGACAGACCCTACCCAATTCACCCCTCCACTTT. Its protein product is CASSHGQTLPNSPLHF.

The rearrangement joins TRBV27 to TRBJ2-1; TRBD2 agrees at 8 bases. Germline V gives CDR1 MNHEY, CDR2 SMNVEV (reference sequence). The CDR3 is 17 amino acids. With 3 bases clipped from V and 7 bases from J, the junction kept 14 bases outside the gene matches. The CDR3 protein is CASSLKTSALRVNEQFF. The CDR3 DNA follows: TGTGCCAGCAGTTTGAAGACTAGCGCCCTCCGGGTGAATGAGCAGTTCTTC.

This clonotype occurred a few times. The rearrangement links TRBV28 to TRBJ2-2, with 8 nucleotides matching TRBD2. This CDR3 is built from 16 residues. The germline gives CDR1 MDHEN, CDR2 SYDVKM. Trimming took 3 bases from V and 4 from J; bases not matched to a gene: 7. The CDR3 reads CASSFLLAGGTGELFF. The DNA of the CDR3 is TGTGCCAGCAGTTTCCTGCTAGCGGGCGGCACCGGGGAGCTGTTTTTT.

V is TRBV5-4 and J is TRBJ2-1; D ambiguous. The CDR3 has 15 residues. Trimming cost V 2 bases and J 9 bases, with 18 bases left between them. Per germline, CDR1 SGHNT and CDR2 YYREEE (reference sequence). The CDR3: CASSFASGPMGEQFF. The CDR3 DNA sequence: TGTGCCAGCAGCTTCGCCTCCGGGCCGATGGGTGAGCAGTTCTTC.

The chain carries TRBV5-1 and TRBJ2-1, with TRBD2 identical over 14 bases. The CDR3 is made up of 18 amino acids. V shed 2 bases, J shed 4 bases, and the junction held 8 bases outside the gene matches. CDR1 and CDR2 (germline): SGHRS, YFSETQ. CDR3 residues: CASSLPGTSGGAYNEQFF. The CDR3, as DNA: TGCGCCAGCAGCTTACCCGGGACTAGCGGGGGCGCTTACAATGAGCAGTTCTTC. The whole variable domain, remainder taken from reference TRBV5-1 and TRBJ2-1, is KAGVTQTPRYLIKTRGQQVTLSCSPISGHRSVSWYQQTPGQGLQFLFEYFSETQRNKGNFPGRFSGRQFSNSRSEMNVSTLELGDSALYLCASSLPGTSGGAYNEQFFGPGTRLTVL.

On this clonotype: This may be a read error: a much more frequent sequence differs by one nucleotide. The CDR3 DNA is TGCAGTGCTTTCCCCCGGGGCTGGGACCTGTACAATGAGCAGTTCTTC. It codes for CSAFPRGWDLYNEQFF. This chain uses TRBV20-1 with TRBJ2-1; D possibly uses TRBD1 or TRBD2 (5 bases each). The V gene lost 5 bases and the J gene lost 4 bases, with 21 bases spanning the gap. Per germline, CDR1 DFQATT and CDR2 SNEGSKA (reference sequence). This CDR3 comprises 16 residues.

The chain links TRBV29-1 to TRBJ2-1; TRBD2 matches 8 bases. The germline CDR1 and CDR2 sequences are SQVTM and ANQGSEA. The CDR3 runs to 14 residues. The trim removed 4 bases at V and 4 bases at J, leaving 6 bases unmatched. CDR3 protein: CSVGRSGGYNEQFF. In DNA, the CDR3 is TGCAGCGTTGGGAGGTCGGGAGGGTACAATGAGCAGTTCTTC.

The chain uses TRBV5-6 and TRBJ2-1, with D unclear. This CDR3 is 12 amino acids long. CDR1 SGHDT and CDR2 YYEEEE come from the germline V gene. V gave up 0 bases and J gave up 10 bases, with 8 bases separating them. In DNA, the CDR3 is TGTGCCAGCAGCTTGGTGGCTAGGGAGCAGTTCTTC. Protein sequence: CASSLVAREQFF. The entire variable domain, with the rest obtained from reference TRBV5-6 and TRBJ2-1, is as follows: DAGVTQSPTHLIKTRGQQVTLRCSPKSGHDTVSWYQQALGQGPQFIFQYYEEEERQRGNFPDRFSGHQFPNYSSELNVNALLLGDSALYLCASSLVAREQFFGPGTRLTVL.

This chain links TRBV5-1 with TRBJ2-2, with unresolved D. The V end was cut by 5 bases, the J end by 2 bases, with 10 bases between. The CDR3 totals 14 residues. Looked up from germline, CDR1 is SGHRS and CDR2 is YFSETQ. The CDR3 loop reads CASRGISNTGELFF. The DNA for the CDR3 is TGCGCCAGCAGAGGGATCTCCAACACCGGGGAGCTGTTTTTT.

The CDR3 DNA reads as TGCAGTGCTAGAGATCTGACAGTTACCTACGAGCAGTACTTC. Translated: CSARDLTVTYEQYF. This chain joins TRBV20-1 and TRBJ2-7; a possible D gene is TRBD1 (5 bases). This CDR3 has 14 amino acids. CDR1 DFQATT and CDR2 SNEGSKA come from the germline V gene (reference sequence). The V gene lost 0 bases and the J gene lost 2 bases, with 11 bases spanning the gap.

In this sample, this clonotype turned up a few times. The J gene is TRBJ2-7, the V gene TRBV29-1; 9 nucleotides line up with TRBD1. This CDR3 has 14 residues. Germline V gene sequence: CDR1 SQVTM, CDR2 ANQGSEA. The V segment lost 6 bases and the J segment 1 base; nucleotides outside the gene matches: 7. CDR3 DNA: TGCAGCGTACAAAGGGGGACAGGGTCCTACGAGCAGTACTTC. It translates to CSVQRGTGSYEQYF.

In this sample, this clonotype turned up a few times. This chain uses TRBV18 with TRBJ2-7, with D unresolved. Germline V gene sequence: CDR1 KGHSH, CDR2 LQKENI. Trimming left V 1 base short and J 4 bases short, with 11 bases between. This CDR3 contains 14 residues. CDR3 amino acids: CASSPLGQVYEQYF. CDR3 in DNA: TGTGCCAGCTCACCACTGGGTCAGGTGTACGAGCAGTACTTC.

This clonotype was seen only a few times. The CDR3 is CSVDRFDNEQFF. The CDR3 nucleotides are TGCAGCGTTGACCGGTTTGACAATGAGCAGTTCTTC. V gene TRBV29-1 combines with J gene TRBJ2-1, with unresolved D. In germline, CDR1 is SQVTM, CDR2 ANQGSEA. Trimming stripped 3 bases from V and 5 bases from J, with 8 bases between. The CDR3 length is 12 residues.

This clonotype was seen only a few times. The chain couples TRBV7-8 to TRBJ2-1; tentative D call: TRBD1 (6 bases). Germline V gene data show CDR1 as SGHVS and CDR2 as FQNEAQ. V was shortened by 5 bases and J by 3 bases, with 17 bases between the two germline ends. The CDR3 has 16 residues. CDR3 bases: TGTGCCAGCAGCCCCAATCGACAGGCCCGCTACAATGAGCAGTTCTTC. It specifies CASSPNRQARYNEQFF.

The chain joins TRBV12-3 or TRBV12-4 to TRBJ2-5, with 8 bases fitting TRBD2. CDR3 length: 15 residues. Trimming took 8 bases from V and 4 from J; bases not matched to a gene: 12. The CDR3 region is CASCPWSGSAETQYF. The CDR3 nucleotides are TGTGCCAGCTGTCCGTGGAGCGGGAGTGCAGAGACCCAGTACTTC.